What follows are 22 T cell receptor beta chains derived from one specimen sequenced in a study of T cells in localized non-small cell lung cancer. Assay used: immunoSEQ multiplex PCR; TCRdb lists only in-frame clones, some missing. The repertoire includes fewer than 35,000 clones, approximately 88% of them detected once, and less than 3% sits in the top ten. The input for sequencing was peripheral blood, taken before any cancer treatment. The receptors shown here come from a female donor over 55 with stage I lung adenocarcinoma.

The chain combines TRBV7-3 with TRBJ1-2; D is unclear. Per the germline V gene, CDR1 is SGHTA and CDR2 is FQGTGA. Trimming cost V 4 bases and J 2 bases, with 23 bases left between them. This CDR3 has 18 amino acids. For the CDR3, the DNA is TGTGCCAGCAGCTACACACTAACTATCCCCCTATTCAACTATGGCTACACCTTC. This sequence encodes CASSYTLTIPLFNYGYTF.

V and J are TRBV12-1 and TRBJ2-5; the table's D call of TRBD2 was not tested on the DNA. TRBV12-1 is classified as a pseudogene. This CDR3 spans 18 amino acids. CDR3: CASSLLFLNFPQQETQYF. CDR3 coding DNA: TGTGCCAGCAGCCTCCTTTTTTTGAACTTCCCCCAACAAGAGACCCAGTACTTC.

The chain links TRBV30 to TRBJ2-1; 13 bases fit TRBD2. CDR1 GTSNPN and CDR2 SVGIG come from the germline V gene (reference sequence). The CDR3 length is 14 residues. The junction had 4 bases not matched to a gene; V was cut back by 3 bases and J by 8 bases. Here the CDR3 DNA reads TGTGCCTGGAGCGCAACTAGCGGGAGGGATGAGCAGTTCTTC. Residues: CAWSATSGRDEQFF.

The CDR3 here is CASSYQENGRGAFF. The CDR3 DNA reads TGTGCCAGCAGTTACCAAGAAAACGGACGGGGAGCTTTCTTT. The V call is TRBV6-5, the J call TRBJ1-1, with D unclear. The CDR3 contains 14 residues. From germline, CDR1 is MNHEY and CDR2 SVGAGI. The germline V and J ends were trimmed by 2 bases and 10 bases, with 17 bases remaining between them.

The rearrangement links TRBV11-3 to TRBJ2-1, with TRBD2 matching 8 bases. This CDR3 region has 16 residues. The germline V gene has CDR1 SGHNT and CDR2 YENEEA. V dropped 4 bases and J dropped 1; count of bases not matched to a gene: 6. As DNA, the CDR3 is TGTGCCAGCAGCTCCGGGCTAGCGGGTTCCTACAATGAGCAGTTCTTC. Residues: CASSSGLAGSYNEQFF.

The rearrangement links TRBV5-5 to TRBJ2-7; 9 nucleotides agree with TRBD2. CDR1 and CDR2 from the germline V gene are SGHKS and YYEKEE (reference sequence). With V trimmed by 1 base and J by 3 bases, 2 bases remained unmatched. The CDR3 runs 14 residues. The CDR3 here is CASSLIAGVYEQYF. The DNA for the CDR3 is TGTGCCAGCAGCTTGATAGCGGGGGTCTACGAGCAGTACTTC.

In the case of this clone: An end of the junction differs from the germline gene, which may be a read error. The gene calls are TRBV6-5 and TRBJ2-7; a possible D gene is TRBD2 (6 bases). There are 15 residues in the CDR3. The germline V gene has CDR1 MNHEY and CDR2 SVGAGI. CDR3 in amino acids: CASTQTGGVSDEQYF. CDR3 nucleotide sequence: TGTGCCAGCACCCAAACAGGAGGGGTCTCCGACGAGCAGTACTTC.

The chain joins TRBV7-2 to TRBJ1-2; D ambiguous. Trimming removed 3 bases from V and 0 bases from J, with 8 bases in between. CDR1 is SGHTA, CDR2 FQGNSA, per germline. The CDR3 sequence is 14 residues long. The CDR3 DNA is TGTGCCAGCAGCTTGGGATCAACTAACTATGGCTACACCTTC. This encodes CASSLGSTNYGYTF.

In DNA, the CDR3 is TGCAGCGTGGCCAAACTAGGATTTGACGACGAGCAGTACTTC. The encoded protein is CSVAKLGFDDEQYF. V and J are TRBV29-1 and TRBJ2-7; possibly TRBD2 for D (5 bases). This CDR3 spans 14 amino acids. Germline V lookup: CDR1 SQVTM, CDR2 ANQGSEA. Trimming stripped 6 bases from V and 5 bases from J, with 20 bases between.

Here the CDR3 DNA reads TGTGCCAGCGTCGAACCGGAGGGAAACACCATATATTTT. Protein: CASVEPEGNTIYF. The chain combines TRBV2 with TRBJ1-3, with D unresolved. V was pared by 8 bases and J by 4 bases, with 12 bases between. Germline V CDR1 and CDR2: SNHLY, FYNNEI. This CDR3 has 13 residues.

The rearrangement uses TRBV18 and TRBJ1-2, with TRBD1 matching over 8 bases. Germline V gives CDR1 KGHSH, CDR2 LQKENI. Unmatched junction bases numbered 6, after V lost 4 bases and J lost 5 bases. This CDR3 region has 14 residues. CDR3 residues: CASSLDTGGYGYTF. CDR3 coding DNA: TGTGCCAGCTCACTGGACACAGGGGGTTATGGCTACACCTTC.

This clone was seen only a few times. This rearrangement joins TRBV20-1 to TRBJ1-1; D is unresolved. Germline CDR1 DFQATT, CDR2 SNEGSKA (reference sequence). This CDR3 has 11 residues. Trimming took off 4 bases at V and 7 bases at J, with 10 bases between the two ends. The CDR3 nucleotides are TGCAGTGCTAATGACGCGGGTGAAGCTTTCTTT. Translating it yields CSANDAGEAFF.

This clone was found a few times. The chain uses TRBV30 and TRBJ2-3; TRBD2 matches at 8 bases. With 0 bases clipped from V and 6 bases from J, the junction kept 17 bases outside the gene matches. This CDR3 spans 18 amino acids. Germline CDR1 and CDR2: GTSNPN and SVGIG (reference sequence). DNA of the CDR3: TGTGCCTGGAGTGTACGTCGGGGTAGCGGGATATGGGGGGATACGCAGTATTTT. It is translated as CAWSVRRGSGIWGDTQYF.

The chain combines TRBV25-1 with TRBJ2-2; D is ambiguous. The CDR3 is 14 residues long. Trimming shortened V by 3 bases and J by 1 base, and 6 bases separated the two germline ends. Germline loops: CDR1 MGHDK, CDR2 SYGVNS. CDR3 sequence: CASSENLNTGELFF. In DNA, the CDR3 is TGTGCCAGCAGTGAGAACCTGAACACCGGGGAGCTGTTTTTT.

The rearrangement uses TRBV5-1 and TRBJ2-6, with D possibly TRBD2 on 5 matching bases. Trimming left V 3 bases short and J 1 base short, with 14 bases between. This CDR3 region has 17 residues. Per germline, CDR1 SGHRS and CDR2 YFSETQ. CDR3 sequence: CASSSLGGLSGANVLTF. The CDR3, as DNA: TGCGCCAGCAGCTCCCTGGGCGGGCTATCTGGGGCCAACGTCCTGACTTTC.

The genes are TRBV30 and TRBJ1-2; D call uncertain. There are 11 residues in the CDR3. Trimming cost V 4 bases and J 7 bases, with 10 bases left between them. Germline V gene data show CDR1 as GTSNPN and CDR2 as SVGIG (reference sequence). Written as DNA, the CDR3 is TGTGCCTGGAAGTCGTACAGTGGCTACACCTTC. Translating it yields CAWKSYSGYTF.

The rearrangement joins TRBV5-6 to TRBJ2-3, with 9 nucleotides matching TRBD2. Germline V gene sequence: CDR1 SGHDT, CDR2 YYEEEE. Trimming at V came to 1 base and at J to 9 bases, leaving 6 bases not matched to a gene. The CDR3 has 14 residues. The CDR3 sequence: CASSLSSSGKTQYF. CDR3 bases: TGTGCCAGCAGCTTGTCATCTAGCGGGAAAACGCAGTATTTT.

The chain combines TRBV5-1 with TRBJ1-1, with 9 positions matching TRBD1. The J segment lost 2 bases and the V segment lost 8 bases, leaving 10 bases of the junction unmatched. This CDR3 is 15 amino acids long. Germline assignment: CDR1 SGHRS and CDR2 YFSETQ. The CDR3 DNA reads TGCGCCAGTTTTCCTCGGACAGGGGCAAACACTGAAGCTTTCTTT. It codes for CASFPRTGANTEAFF.

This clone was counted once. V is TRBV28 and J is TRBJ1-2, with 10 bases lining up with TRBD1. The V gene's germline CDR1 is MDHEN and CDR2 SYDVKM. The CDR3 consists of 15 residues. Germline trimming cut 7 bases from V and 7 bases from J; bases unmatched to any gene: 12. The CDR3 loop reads CASTTPTGGESGYTF. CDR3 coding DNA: TGTGCCAGCACCACCCCGACAGGGGGCGAGTCTGGCTACACCTTC.

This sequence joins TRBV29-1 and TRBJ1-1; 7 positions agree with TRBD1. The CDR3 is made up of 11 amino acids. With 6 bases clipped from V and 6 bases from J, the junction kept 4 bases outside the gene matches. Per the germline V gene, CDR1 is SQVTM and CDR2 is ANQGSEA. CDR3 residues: CSVGDSPEAFF. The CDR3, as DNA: TGCAGCGTGGGGGACAGTCCTGAAGCTTTCTTT.

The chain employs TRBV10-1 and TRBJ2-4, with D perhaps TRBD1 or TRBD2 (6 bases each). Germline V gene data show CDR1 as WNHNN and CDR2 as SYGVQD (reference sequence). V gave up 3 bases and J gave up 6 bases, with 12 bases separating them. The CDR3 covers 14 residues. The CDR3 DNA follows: TGCGCCAGCAGTGAAGGGGGAGCGGGAAACATTCAGTACTTC. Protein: CASSEGGAGNIQYF.

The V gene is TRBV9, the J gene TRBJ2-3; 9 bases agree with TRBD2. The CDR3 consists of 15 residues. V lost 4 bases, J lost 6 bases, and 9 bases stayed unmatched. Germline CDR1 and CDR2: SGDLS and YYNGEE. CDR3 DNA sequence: TGTGCCAGCAGCCCCAGCGGGAGGTTTTTTGATACGCAGTATTTT. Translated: CASSPSGRFFDTQYF.